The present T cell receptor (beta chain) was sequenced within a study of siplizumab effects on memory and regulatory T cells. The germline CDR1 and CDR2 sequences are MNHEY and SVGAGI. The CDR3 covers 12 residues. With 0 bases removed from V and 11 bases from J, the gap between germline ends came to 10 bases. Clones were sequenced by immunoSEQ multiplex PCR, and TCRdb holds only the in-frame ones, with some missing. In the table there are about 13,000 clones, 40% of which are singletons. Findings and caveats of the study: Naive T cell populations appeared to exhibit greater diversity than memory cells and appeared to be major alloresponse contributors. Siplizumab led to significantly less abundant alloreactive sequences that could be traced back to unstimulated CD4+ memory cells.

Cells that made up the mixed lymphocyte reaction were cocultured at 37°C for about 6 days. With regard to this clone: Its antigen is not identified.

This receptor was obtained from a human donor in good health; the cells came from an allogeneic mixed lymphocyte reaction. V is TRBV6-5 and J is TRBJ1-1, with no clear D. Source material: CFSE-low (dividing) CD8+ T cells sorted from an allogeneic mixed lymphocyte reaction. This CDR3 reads CASSYSNVGAFF. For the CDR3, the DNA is TGTGCCAGCAGTTACTCGAACGTTGGTGCTTTCTTT.